This is a list of T cell receptor beta chains from one sample in a study of cytomegalovirus exposure and HLA in healthy donors. Only in-frame clones appear in the TCRdb table, and some are missing; sequencing was by immunoSEQ multiplex PCR. Of some 84,000 clones listed, roughly 78% are singletons. Input material: PBMCs. These receptors were collected from a male donor in good health and CMV-seropositive. CDR3s include the opening cysteine and the closing phenylalanine or tryptophan. D genes are given only for firm matches. Size is stated for part of the rows, as once, few or many counts, or as a class when the clone is expanded.

V gene	D gene	J gene	clone size	CDR3 protein	CDR3 DNA
TRBV7-9	TRBD1	TRBJ2-5	.	CASSFGTGGSGVTQYF	TGTGCCAGCAGCTTTGGGACAGGGGGATCAGGAGTGACCCAGTACTTC
TRBV7-2	.	TRBJ2-2	.	CASSPRTGRVRGELFF	TGTGCCAGCAGCCCCCGGACTGGGCGGGTTCGCGGGGAGCTGTTTTTT
TRBV25-1	.	TRBJ2-1	.	CASSDWAGYNEQFF	TGTGCCAGCAGTGATTGGGCAGGATACAATGAGCAGTTCTTC
TRBV7-3	.	TRBJ1-5	.	CASSFRGRNYSNQPQHF	TGTGCCAGCAGCTTCAGAGGAAGGAATTATAGCAATCAGCCCCAGCATTTT
TRBV29-1	TRBD1	TRBJ2-1	.	CSVASFETGGSDEQFF	TGCAGCGTTGCATCCTTCGAGACAGGGGGATCGGATGAGCAGTTCTTC
TRBV5-1	TRBD2	TRBJ2-7	.	CASSSGTSGSAVHEQYF	TGCGCCAGCAGCTCAGGGACTAGCGGGAGTGCCGTCCACGAGCAGTACTTC
TRBV7-9	.	TRBJ1-1	.	CASSFTGGPNTEAFF	TGTGCCAGCAGCTTTACCGGGGGTCCGAACACTGAAGCTTTCTTT
TRBV13	.	TRBJ1-2	.	CASSPRLQYNYGYTF	TGTGCCAGCAGCCCCCGACTACAATATAACTATGGCTACACCTTC
TRBV9	.	TRBJ1-5	once	CASSVARRDRQPQHF	TGTGCCAGCAGCGTAGCTCGGAGGGACCGGCAGCCCCAGCATTTT
TRBV7-9	.	TRBJ2-1	.	CASSLVQTTISYNEQFF	TGTGCCAGCAGCTTAGTCCAAACCACAATCTCCTACAATGAGCAGTTCTTC
TRBV15	TRBD1	TRBJ2-5	.	CATSRDRTGTVTQYF	TGTGCCACCAGCAGAGATAGGACAGGGACTGTGACCCAGTACTTC
TRBV4-1	.	TRBJ2-7	.	CASSQVVVGRAYEQYF	TGCGCCAGCAGCCAAGTGGTCGTCGGGCGGGCCTACGAGCAGTACTTC
TRBV4-2	.	TRBJ1-5	once	CASSHSPGDDQPQHF	TGTGCCAGCAGCCATAGTCCGGGTGATGATCAGCCCCAGCATTTT
TRBV25-1	TRBD2	TRBJ2-4	.	CASSESSGSLGIQYF	TGTGCCAGCAGTGAATCAAGCGGGAGCTTGGGCATTCAGTACTTC
TRBV5-1	TRBD1	TRBJ1-1	once	CASRYDRGGTEAFF	TGCGCCAGCAGATACGACAGGGGGGGAACTGAAGCTTTCTTT
TRBV10-3	TRBD2	TRBJ2-7	once	CAFNFLGLAGYEQYF	TGTGCCTTCAACTTCCTGGGACTAGCGGGATACGAGCAGTACTTC
TRBV6-5	TRBD1	TRBJ1-1	.	CASSYSTGEAFF	TGTGCCAGCAGTTACTCGACAGGGGAAGCTTTCTTT
TRBV18	.	TRBJ1-1	.	CASSPIQTEAFF	TGTGCCAGCTCACCTATACAGACTGAAGCTTTCTTT
TRBV7-9	TRBD2	TRBJ2-1	once	CASSLGAMGLAGAQEQFF	TGTGCCAGCAGCTTAGGGGCGATGGGACTAGCGGGAGCTCAGGAGCAGTTCTTC
TRBV19	TRBD2	TRBJ2-7	.	CASSVLAGVRGEQYF	TGTGCCAGTAGTGTCCTAGCGGGAGTAAGGGGCGAGCAGTACTTC
TRBV6-4	.	TRBJ1-2	.	CASSDDALSDRGGYTF	TGTGCCAGCAGTGACGACGCTCTGTCAGACCGAGGGGGCTACACCTTC
TRBV18	.	TRBJ2-7	.	CASSPGSGSYEQYF	TGTGCCAGCTCACCAGGGAGTGGCAGCTACGAGCAGTACTTC
TRBV6-5	TRBD1	TRBJ2-7	.	CASSLRTGGMYEQYF	TGTGCCAGCAGTTTACGGACAGGGGGCATGTACGAGCAGTACTTC
TRBV4-3	.	TRBJ2-3	many	CASSQETSVTDTQYF	TGCGCCAGCAGCCAAGAAACCTCGGTCACAGATACGCAGTATTTT
TRBV9	.	TRBJ2-7	few	CASSAGTQSSYEQYF	TGTGCCAGCAGCGCAGGGACACAGAGCTCCTACGAGCAGTACTTC
TRBV15	TRBD2	TRBJ2-2	.	CATSSRGLAFHGELFF	TGTGCCACCAGCAGTAGGGGACTAGCATTCCACGGGGAGCTGTTTTTT
TRBV30	.	TRBJ2-5	.	CAWSPGLRETQYF	TGTGCCTGGAGTCCCGGTCTACGAGAGACCCAGTACTTC
TRBV5-8	TRBD2	TRBJ2-3	.	CASSLLAGGPLGTDTQYF	TGTGCCAGCAGCTTACTAGCGGGAGGCCCCCTGGGCACAGATACGCAGTATTTT
TRBV7-3	.	TRBJ2-3	.	CASSLTWGGTDTQYF	TGTGCCAGCAGCTTAACATGGGGCGGCACAGATACGCAGTATTTT
TRBV10-2	.	TRBJ1-4	.	CASMHTGQNNEKLFF	TGCGCCAGCATGCATACTGGACAGAATAATGAAAAACTGTTTTTT
TRBV4-3	TRBD1	TRBJ1-4	.	CASSQGRDRGNEKLFF	TGCGCCAGCAGCCAAGGCCGGGACAGGGGAAATGAAAAACTGTTTTTT
TRBV7-3	.	TRBJ2-7	once	CASSFAPGVALGEQYF	TGTGCCAGCAGCTTTGCCCCAGGGGTTGCTTTGGGCGAGCAGTACTTC